This T cell receptor beta chain was obtained from a study of sequential checkpoint blockade in melanoma (dated by TCRdb to between 2018 and 2020). About the investigation overall: Patients were randomized 1:1 to first-line nivolumab followed by ipilimumab (arm A) or ipilimumab followed by nivolumab (arm B). About 75% of the matched tumor biopsy pairs taken before and after treatment were from the same lesion. TCRbeta immunosequencing was performed on DNA from roughly 99 pretreatment melanoma tumor samples. For twenty-two patients, matched tumor biopsies were taken both before treatment and at week 13, after single-agent nivolumab (arm A) or ipilimumab (arm B). Maintenance nivolumab came after each of the two trial sequences. What the research found in general, with its limitations: PD-L1 staining and CD8+ T-cell counts correlated with tumor T-cell fraction and clonality, whereas mutational load did not. In the nivolumab-first arm (arm A), an association was found between pretreatment tumor TIL clonality and response (P = .04). Within-arm analyses of tumor T-cell fraction were constrained by small sample sizes and reduced statistical power. The response-prediction model combining TCR metrics and mutation burden needs validation in larger, independent patient cohorts. Patients with increases in tumor T-cell fraction and clonality by week 13 were approximately 30 times more likely to achieve clinical benefit.

With respect to this clone: This clone's antigen is unknown. It has no much larger one-base neighbor in the sample; base qualities were not kept.

Taken with the paper, the label for treatment or condition translates to: randomized to nivolumab then ipilimumab (arm A) or the reverse (arm B). No trial patient had received prior DNA-damaging chemotherapy. The samples were obtained from melanoma patients enrolled in CheckMate 064, an open-label, randomized phase II trial testing sequential checkpoint blockade. Genomic DNA from formalin-fixed paraffin-embedded (FFPE) tissue samples served as the input for tumor TCR sequencing. From the cysteine through the phenylalanine, the CDR3 covers 16 amino acids. The read is trimmed to its CDR3 DNA, 48 bases read in frame from base 1. Here V drops 4 bases and J drops 0 bases, and the junction holds 7 bases not matched to any gene. CDR1 and CDR2 are read off the germline V gene as SGDLS and YYNGEE. TCRbeta CDR3 regions were immunosequenced from genomic DNA with the immunoSEQ Assay. Before high-throughput sequencing, genomic DNA was amplified using bias-controlled multiplex PCR. From the authors' description of their analysis: To quantify the absolute abundance of each unique TCRbeta CDR3 region, the sequences were collapsed and filtered. Clonality, defined as 1 minus Pielou's evenness, was calculated using only productive rearrangements. To compute tumor T-cell fraction, TCRbeta template counts were normalized to usable DNA, with usable DNA estimated from several housekeeping genes. A previously published method was used to identify clones with significantly greater frequencies in on-treatment samples than in baseline samples. What TCRdb holds here is the immuneACCESS table cut down to in-frame rearrangements. Part of the clones is not present; checked against another copy, under half of the missing clones reflect an unresolved V gene, and the others are unexplained. V and J calls and clone size follow that table, whereas D and trimming were derived from the DNA. Present in this sample are about 20,000 clones, 26% of which were seen just once. The top ten clonotypes cover about 7.2% of the sample.

The material sequenced was tumor tissue (inferred from file names), taken from a patient given nivolumab and ipilimumab in sequence. The receptor was isolated from a human donor with melanoma. Here the chain combines TRBV9 and TRBJ2-3, with 8 junctional bases fitting TRBD2. The base sequence is TGTGCCAGCAGCTCTAGAGCGGGGGTGAGCACAGATACGCAGTATTTT. Translated, it gives CASSSRAGVSTDTQYF.